This T cell receptor beta chain derives from a study of T-cell reconstitution after alpha-beta-depleted transplantation in children. In its sample, this clonotype was seen many times. The target antigen is unknown. Findings of the study overall: Alpha-beta T cells present about two months after transplant were reported to originate from several hundred expanded graft clones. Some patients' high day-60 TCRbeta diversity was attributed to recipient cells surviving conditioning. At one year after transplant, newly produced T cells mostly accounted for T-cell counts and diversity.

V lost 3 bases and J lost 2; bases outside the gene matches: 4. The CDR3 runs to 15 residues. CDR1 SGHTA and CDR2 FQGNSA come from the germline V gene. During its preparation, the TCRbeta library received unique molecular identifiers. TCRdb re-called the PCR reads with MiXCR, one entry per CDR3 protein. Of some 600,000 distinct CDR3 sequences in the sample, under 15% were seen once. The V call is TRBV7-2, the J call TRBJ2-3; 8 nucleotides agree with TRBD2. The receptor comes from a male patient aged 10-17 years who had a stem cell transplant for acute myeloid leukemia, so the T cells may come from the graft donor. Sample: PBMCs, mostly from graft donor cells, taken 360 days after TCRalphabeta/CD19-depleted stem cell transplant. The CDR3 nucleotides are TGTGCCAGCAGCTTTTTAGCGGGGTCCACAGATACGCAGTATTTT. Translated: CASSFLAGSTDTQYF.